This paragraph covers one TCR beta chain sequence. Its antigen is unknown. Other nucleotide sequences from this sample produce the same CDR3. The sample originates from a study of cytomegalovirus exposure and HLA in healthy donors. Study observations and caveats: Despite most TCR sequences being rare, some public TCRs occurred in many donors. Under in vitro conditions, three CMV-associated chains were confirmed as specific for CMV antigens. In a later analysis, the majority of CMV-associated beta chains seemingly showed HLA restriction. Sequencing artifact likely explains a cluster of highly shared sequence variants.

The PCR contained 60 Vbeta and 13 Jbeta primers. Some clones are missing from TCRdb's copy, which holds only in-frame ones; the method was immunoSEQ multiplex PCR. The sample holds 100,000 to 150,000 clones, 55% to 75% seen once. The germline V gene encodes CDR1 LNHDA and CDR2 SQIVND (reference sequence). This CDR3 has 14 amino acids. V was pared by 3 bases and J by 7 bases, with 12 bases between. The V gene is TRBV19, the J gene TRBJ1-4; maybe TRBD1 (5 bases). This sequence was found in a human donor in good health. Sequenced sample: PBMCs. CDR3 DNA sequence: TGTGCCAGTAGTATCGGTCAGGGTTCTGAAAAACTGTTTTTT. It encodes CASSIGQGSEKLFF.